This T cell receptor beta chain was sequenced in a study of blood T cells in healthy people across ages. Study-wide results and caveats: TCR beta diversity per million T cells fell roughly linearly with age.

This clonotype was counted a single time. No antigen is known for it. The authors isolated at least 6.5 million PBMCs per sample. A second PCR of 7 to 11 cycles used a sample-barcoded 5' primer and a J-beta primer mix. TCRdb passed the 5' RACE reads through MiXCR, listing each CDR3 protein once. The sample holds 790,000 or so distinct CDR3 sequences, 35% to 60% seen once. The specimen sequenced was blood. The clonotype comes from an older man in good health.

This CDR3 is CASSRGVSNQPQHF. CDR3 coding DNA: TGTGCCAGCAGCCGAGGGGTTAGCAATCAGCCCCAGCATTTT. The J gene is TRBJ1-5, the V gene TRBV12-3 or TRBV12-4, with D perhaps matching TRBD1 (5 bases). The CDR3 loop spans 14 amino acids. V lost 6 bases, J lost 0 bases, and 9 bases lay in between.